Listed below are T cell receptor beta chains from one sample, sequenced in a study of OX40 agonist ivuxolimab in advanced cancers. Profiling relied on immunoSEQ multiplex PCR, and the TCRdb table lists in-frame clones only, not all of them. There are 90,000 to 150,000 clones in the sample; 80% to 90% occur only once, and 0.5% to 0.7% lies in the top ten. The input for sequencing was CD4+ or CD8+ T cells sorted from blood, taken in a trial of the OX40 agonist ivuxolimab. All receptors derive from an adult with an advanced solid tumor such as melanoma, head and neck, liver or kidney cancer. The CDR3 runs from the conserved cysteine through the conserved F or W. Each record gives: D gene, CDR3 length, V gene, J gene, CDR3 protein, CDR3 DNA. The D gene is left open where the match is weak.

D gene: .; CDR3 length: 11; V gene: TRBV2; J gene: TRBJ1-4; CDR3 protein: CATGTNEKLFF; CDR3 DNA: TGTGCCACGGGGACTAATGAAAAACTGTTTTTT
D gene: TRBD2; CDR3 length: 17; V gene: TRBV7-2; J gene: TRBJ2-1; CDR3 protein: CASSLMGRRGVRNEQFF; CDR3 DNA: TGTGCCAGCAGCTTAATGGGGCGGCGGGGGGTTCGCAATGAGCAGTTCTTC
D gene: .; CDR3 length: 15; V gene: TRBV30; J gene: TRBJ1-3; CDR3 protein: CAWSPKGSDGNTIYF; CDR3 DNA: TGTGCCTGGTCCCCGAAGGGGTCCGATGGAAACACCATATATTTT
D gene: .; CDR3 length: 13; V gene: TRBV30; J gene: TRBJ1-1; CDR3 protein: CAWSTTGFTEAFF; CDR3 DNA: TGTGCCTGGAGCACCACAGGCTTCACTGAAGCTTTCTTT
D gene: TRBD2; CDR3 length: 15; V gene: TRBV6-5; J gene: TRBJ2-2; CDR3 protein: CASRLSGVVGGELFF; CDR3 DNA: TGTGCCAGCAGACTTAGCGGGGTTGTGGGCGGGGAGCTGTTTTTT
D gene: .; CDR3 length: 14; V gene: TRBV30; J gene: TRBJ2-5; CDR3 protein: CAWSVGAGQETQYF; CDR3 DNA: TGTGCCTGGAGTGTAGGGGCGGGGCAAGAGACCCAGTACTTC
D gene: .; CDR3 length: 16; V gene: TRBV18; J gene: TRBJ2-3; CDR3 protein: CASSPPGTAGTDTQYF; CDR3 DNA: TGTGCCAGCTCACCACCCGGGACTGCTGGCACAGATACGCAGTATTTT
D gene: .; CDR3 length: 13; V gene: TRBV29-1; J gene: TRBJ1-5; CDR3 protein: CSVTDASNQPQHF; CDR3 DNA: TGCAGCGTTACGGACGCAAGCAATCAGCCCCAGCATTTT
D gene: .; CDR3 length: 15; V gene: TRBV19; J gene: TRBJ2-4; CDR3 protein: CASSIGARAKNIQYF; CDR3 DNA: TGTGCCAGTAGTATAGGGGCGCGGGCCAAAAACATTCAGTACTTC
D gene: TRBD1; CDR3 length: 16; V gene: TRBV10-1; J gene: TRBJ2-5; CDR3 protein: CASSELGTGGQETQYF; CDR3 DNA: TGCGCCAGCAGTGAACTGGGGACAGGCGGCCAAGAGACCCAGTACTTC
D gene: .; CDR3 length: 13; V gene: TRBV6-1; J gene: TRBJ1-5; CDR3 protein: CASSELSNQPQHF; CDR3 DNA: TGTGCCAGCAGTGAACTGTCAAATCAGCCCCAGCATTTT
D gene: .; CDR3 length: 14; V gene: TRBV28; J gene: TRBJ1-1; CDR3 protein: CASSAPRVWAEAFF; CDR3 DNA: TGTGCCAGCAGTGCCCCCAGGGTCTGGGCTGAAGCTTTCTTT
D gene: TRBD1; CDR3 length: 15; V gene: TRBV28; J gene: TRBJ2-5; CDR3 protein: CASGSSPGQGETQYF; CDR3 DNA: TGTGCCAGTGGATCATCGCCGGGACAGGGAGAGACCCAGTACTTC
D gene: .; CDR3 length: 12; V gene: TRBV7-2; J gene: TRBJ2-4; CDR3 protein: CASSNERNIQYF; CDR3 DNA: TGTGCCAGCAGCAATGAGAGGAACATTCAGTACTTC
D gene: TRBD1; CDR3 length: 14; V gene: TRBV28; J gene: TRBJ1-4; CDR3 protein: CASSGGGRVEKLFF; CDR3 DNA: TGTGCCAGCAGTGGAGGGGGCAGGGTTGAAAAACTGTTTTTT
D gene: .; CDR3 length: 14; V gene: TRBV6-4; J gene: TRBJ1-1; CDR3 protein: CASSARGADTEAFF; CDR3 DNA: TGTGCCAGCAGTGCGAGGGGGGCGGACACTGAAGCTTTCTTT
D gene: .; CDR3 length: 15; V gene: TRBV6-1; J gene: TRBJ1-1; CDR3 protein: CASSEAQGWNTEAFF; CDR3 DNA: TGTGCCAGCAGTGAAGCGCAGGGTTGGAACACTGAAGCTTTCTTT
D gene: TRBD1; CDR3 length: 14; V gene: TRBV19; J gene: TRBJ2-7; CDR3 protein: CASSVQGAPYEQYF; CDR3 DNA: TGTGCCAGTAGTGTACAGGGGGCGCCCTACGAGCAGTACTTC
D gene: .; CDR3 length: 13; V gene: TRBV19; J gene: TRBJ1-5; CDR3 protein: CASMRTAFGPQHF; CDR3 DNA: TGTGCCAGTATGAGGACGGCATTTGGGCCCCAGCATTTT
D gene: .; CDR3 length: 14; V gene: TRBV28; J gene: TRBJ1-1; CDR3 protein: CASRDQQGITEAFF; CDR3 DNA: TGTGCCAGCAGGGATCAACAGGGAATCACTGAAGCTTTCTTT
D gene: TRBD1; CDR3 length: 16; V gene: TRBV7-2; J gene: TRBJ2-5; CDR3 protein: CASSSRSGTGQEAQYF; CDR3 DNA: TGTGCCAGCAGCTCCCGTTCCGGGACAGGGCAAGAGGCCCAGTACTTC
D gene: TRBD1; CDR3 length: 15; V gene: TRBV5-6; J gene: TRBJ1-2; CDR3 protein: CASSPGDRVYDGYTF; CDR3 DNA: TGTGCCAGCAGCCCAGGGGACAGGGTCTACGATGGCTACACCTTC
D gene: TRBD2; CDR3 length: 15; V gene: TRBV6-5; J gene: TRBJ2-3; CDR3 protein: CASSYGGGDGDTQYF; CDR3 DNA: TGTGCCAGCAGTTACGGCGGGGGGGATGGAGATACGCAGTATTTT
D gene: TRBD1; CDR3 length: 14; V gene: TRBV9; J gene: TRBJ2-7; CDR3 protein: CASSDGTGFDEQYF; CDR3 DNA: TGTGCCAGCAGCGACGGGACAGGGTTCGACGAGCAGTACTTC
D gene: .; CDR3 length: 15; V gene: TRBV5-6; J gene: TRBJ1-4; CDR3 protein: CASSLAGGTNEKLFF; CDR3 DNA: TGTGCCAGCAGCTTGGCGGGAGGGACTAATGAAAAACTGTTTTTT
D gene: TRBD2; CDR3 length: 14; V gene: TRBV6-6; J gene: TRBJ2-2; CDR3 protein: CASGKRGPTGELFF; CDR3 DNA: TGTGCCAGCGGGAAGCGGGGGCCCACCGGGGAGCTGTTTTTT
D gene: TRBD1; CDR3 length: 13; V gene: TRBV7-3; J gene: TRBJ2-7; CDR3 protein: CASSNDRGYEQYF; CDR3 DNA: TGTGCCAGCAGCAATGACAGGGGCTACGAGCAGTACTTC
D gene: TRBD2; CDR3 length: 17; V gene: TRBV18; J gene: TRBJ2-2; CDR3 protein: CASSPPGLAGSTGELFF; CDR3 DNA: TGTGCCAGCTCACCCCCCGGACTAGCGGGATCTACCGGGGAGCTGTTTTTT
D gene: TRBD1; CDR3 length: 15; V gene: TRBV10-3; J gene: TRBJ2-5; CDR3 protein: CAISQTGTGKETQYF; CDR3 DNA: TGTGCCATCAGCCAAACCGGGACAGGGAAAGAGACCCAGTACTTC
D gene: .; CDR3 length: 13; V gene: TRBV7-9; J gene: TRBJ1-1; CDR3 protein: CASSQGSVTEAFF; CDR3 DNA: TGTGCCAGCAGCCAGGGGTCAGTCACTGAAGCTTTCTTT
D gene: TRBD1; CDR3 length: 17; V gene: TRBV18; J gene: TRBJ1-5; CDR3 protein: CASSPPNRGRYDQPQHF; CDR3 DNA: TGTGCCAGCTCACCCCCCAACAGGGGTCGTTACGATCAGCCCCAGCATTTT
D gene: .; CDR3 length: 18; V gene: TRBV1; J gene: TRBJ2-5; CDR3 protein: CTSSQDRPSGGPQETQYF; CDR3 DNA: TGCACCAGCAGCCAAGATCGGCCTAGCGGGGGACCTCAAGAGACCCAGTACTTC
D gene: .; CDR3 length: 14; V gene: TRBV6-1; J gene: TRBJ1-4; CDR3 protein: CASRTDRNNEKLFF; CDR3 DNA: TGTGCCAGCAGGACCGACAGGAATAATGAAAAACTGTTTTTT
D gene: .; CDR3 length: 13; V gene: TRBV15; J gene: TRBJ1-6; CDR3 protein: CATSTLTNSPLHF; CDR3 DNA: TGTGCCACCAGCACTCTAACAAATTCACCCCTCCACTTT
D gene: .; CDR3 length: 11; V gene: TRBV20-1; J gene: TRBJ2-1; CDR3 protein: CSANRYNEQFF; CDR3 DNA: TGCAGTGCCAACAGGTACAATGAGCAGTTCTTC